This T cell receptor (beta chain) stems from a study of T cell changes during pregnancy in multiple sclerosis. Measured with immunoSEQ multiplex PCR; TCRdb has only the in-frame clones, and not every one. This sample has tens of thousands of clones, with around 90% found just once. The CDR3 has 16 amino acids. CDR1 SGHTA and CDR2 FQGTGA come from the germline V gene. Trimming took 1 base from V and 12 from J; bases not matched to a gene: 8. The clonotype comes from a female donor in good health, enrolled as a control in a pregnancy study. The chain recombines TRBV7-3 with TRBJ2-1; 14 positions match TRBD2. Sequences were derived from CD4+ T cells from peripheral blood mononuclear cells, sampled in the second trimester of pregnancy. CDR3 nucleotides: TGTGCCAGCAGCTTAATGCCGACTAGCGGGGGGGCCGCGCAGTTCTTC. Translated: CASSLMPTSGGAAQFF.